One and the same sample provided the 8 T cell receptor beta chains below, sequenced in a study of radiotherapy plus CTLA-4 blockade in lung cancer. The repertoire was sequenced with immunoSEQ multiplex PCR; TCRdb's copy has only in-frame clones and lacks some. This repertoire shows tens of thousands of clones, approximately 83% found once; its top ten account for about 2%. This sample comprised peripheral blood, obtained from a patient treated with radiotherapy plus ipilimumab. These receptors were taken from a human donor with non-small cell lung cancer who had a partial response to radiotherapy plus ipilimumab.

V gene TRBV5-4 combines with J gene TRBJ1-4, with D uncertain. This CDR3 is built from 14 residues. V shed 0 bases and J shed 8 bases, with 11 bases lying between them. CDR1 and CDR2 (germline): SGHNT, YYREEE (reference sequence). CDR3 in DNA: TGTGCCAGCAGCTTGGAGGGAAGGAGGGAAAAACTGTTTTTT. Translating gives CASSLEGRREKLFF.

The chain links TRBV28 to TRBJ1-3, with D possibly being TRBD1 (6 bases). The germline V gene has CDR1 MDHEN and CDR2 SYDVKM. V was trimmed by 2 bases and J by 0 bases, leaving 17 bases between them. The CDR3 runs to 18 residues. The CDR3 sequence: CASSLNMGATSSGNTIYF. The CDR3 coding sequence is TGTGCCAGCAGTTTAAATATGGGGGCAACGAGCTCTGGAAACACCATATATTTT.

V is TRBV4-1 and J is TRBJ1-2, with 12 positions matching TRBD1. This CDR3 region has 18 residues. Germline V gene lookup returns CDR1 MGHRA and CDR2 YSYEKL. Trimming took 0 bases from V and 3 from J; bases not matched to a gene: 8. CDR3 DNA sequence: TGCGCCAGCAGCCAAGAAGAGGTCCGGGACAGGGGGCACTATGGCTACACCTTC. Translation: CASSQEEVRDRGHYGYTF.

The gene calls are TRBV6-4 and TRBJ1-1; 9 positions match TRBD1. Germline lookup yields CDR1 MRHNA and CDR2 SNTAGT. There are 15 residues in the CDR3. With 6 bases clipped from V and 0 bases from J, the junction kept 5 bases outside the gene matches. The chain's CDR3 is CASREQGALNTEAFF. CDR3 coding DNA: TGTGCCAGCAGAGAACAGGGGGCTTTGAACACTGAAGCTTTCTTT.

The rearrangement links TRBV5-5 to TRBJ2-4, with a weak D call TRBD1 (6 bases). This CDR3 has 14 amino acids. Germline V gene data show CDR1 as SGHKS and CDR2 as YYEKEE (reference sequence). With 0 bases removed from V and 8 bases from J, the gap between germline ends came to 12 bases. The CDR3 region is CASSLDRAADIQYF. DNA of the CDR3: TGTGCCAGCAGCTTGGACAGGGCGGCTGACATTCAGTACTTC.

This clone appeared once. The gene calls are TRBV7-6 and TRBJ2-1; 10 bases are shared with TRBD2. J lost 2 bases, V lost 3 bases, and 4 bases had no gene match. The CDR3 is made up of 16 amino acids. CDR1 and CDR2 (germline): SGHVS, FNYEAQ. This CDR3 reads CASSFSSGSPYNEQFF. CDR3 bases: TGTGCCAGCAGCTTCTCTAGCGGGAGCCCCTACAATGAGCAGTTCTTC. Combining the CDR3 with reference TRBV7-6 and TRBJ2-1 gives the whole variable domain GAGVSQSPRYKVTKRGQDVALRCDPISGHVSLYWYRQALGQGPEFLTYFNYEAQQDKSGLPNDRFSAERPEGSISTLTIQRTEQRDSAMYRCASSFSSGSPYNEQFFGPGTRLTVL.

This clone was seen a single time. Its ends do not fully match the called genes, so a read error is possible. The V gene is TRBV18, the J gene TRBJ2-7, with 7 bases that match TRBD1. CDR1 KGHSH and CDR2 LQKENI come from the germline V gene. The CDR3 totals 12 residues. CDR3 protein: CAGSRDRTGQYF. The CDR3, as DNA: TGTGCCGGCTCACGGGACAGAACCGGGCAGTACTTC.

V is TRBV5-6 and J is TRBJ2-1, with TRBD2 matching over 8 bases. The CDR3 has 15 residues. Germline CDR1 and CDR2: SGHDT and YYEEEE. Unmatched junction bases numbered 5, after V lost 2 bases and J lost 4 bases. The CDR3 sequence is CASSFTSGSYNEQFF. DNA of the CDR3: TGTGCCAGCAGCTTCACTAGCGGTTCATACAATGAGCAGTTCTTC.